This passage covers 20 T cell receptor beta chains from one sample sequenced in a study of radiation and T cells in renal cell carcinoma. Sequencing was performed with immunoSEQ multiplex PCR; in TCRdb, only in-frame clones are kept and a portion is missing. The sample yields about 140,000 clones, approximately 87% seen once. Time point meaning: baseline pretreatment blood. Sample treatment: 15 Gy SBRT to primary tumor, nephrectomy 4 weeks later. The sequences come from blood, collected from a patient whose treatment included radiotherapy and nephrectomy. The source is a woman between 50 and 59 years old with renal cell carcinoma.

The gene calls are TRBV28 and TRBJ2-7; tentatively, D is TRBD2 (5 bases). CDR1 is MDHEN, CDR2 SYDVKM, per germline. CDR3 length: 14 residues. Between the trimmed V and J ends, which lost 7 bases and 5 bases, there was a span of 18 bases. CDR3 DNA: TGTGCCAGCACTCTCGAGGGTAGGAGTCACGAGCAGTACTTC. Its protein is CASTLEGRSHEQYF.

The chain carries TRBV5-4 and TRBJ2-3; TRBD2 matches 14 bases. V was pared by 5 bases and J by 6 bases, with 8 bases of the junction left unmatched. Germline CDR1 is SGHNT and CDR2 is YYREEE (reference sequence). CDR3 length equals 16 residues. This chain's CDR3 is CASRGLAGEPQDTQYF. CDR3 sequence (DNA): TGTGCCAGCAGGGGACTAGCGGGAGAACCACAGGATACGCAGTATTTT.

The rearrangement uses TRBV7-2 and TRBJ1-2; 7 bases fit TRBD1. This CDR3 contains 15 residues. CDR1 is SGHTA and CDR2 is FQGNSA in the germline V gene. Trimming cost V 5 bases and J 8 bases; bases outside gene matches: 14. For the CDR3, the DNA is TGTGCCAGCAGCCCCGGCCGGGGACAGCAAGGGGGCTACACCTTC. Protein sequence: CASSPGRGQQGGYTF.

V usage is TRBV5-1 and J usage is TRBJ1-5, with D tentatively TRBD1 (6 bases). V lost 0 bases, J lost 6 bases, and 10 bases lay in between. The CDR3 runs to 14 residues. In germline, CDR1 is SGHRS, CDR2 YFSETQ. This chain's CDR3 is CASSLDLRGQPQHF. CDR3 nucleotide sequence: TGCGCCAGCAGCTTGGACCTCAGGGGTCAGCCCCAGCATTTT.

This clone was detected only a few times. This chain joins TRBV14 and TRBJ2-5, with D hard to call. The germline V and J ends were trimmed by 4 bases and 1 base, with 1 base remaining between them. From germline, CDR1 is SGHDN and CDR2 FVKESK. The CDR3 is 11 amino acids. This CDR3 is CASSLQETQYF. The DNA of the CDR3 is TGTGCCAGCAGCCTCCAAGAGACCCAGTACTTC.

V is TRBV6-5 and J is TRBJ2-5, with D tentatively TRBD1 or TRBD2 (7 bases each). Germline loops: CDR1 MNHEY, CDR2 SVGAGI. Trimming cost V 4 bases and J 5 bases, with 14 bases left between them. The CDR3 loop spans 14 amino acids. The CDR3 protein is CASSWNRGGETQYF. The CDR3 DNA follows: TGTGCCAGCAGTTGGAACAGGGGAGGGGAGACCCAGTACTTC.

The J gene is TRBJ1-2, the V gene TRBV19, with D maybe TRBD1 (6 bases). Looked up from germline, CDR1 is LNHDA and CDR2 is SQIVND (reference sequence). The ends were cut back, 5 bases at V and 2 bases at J, with 9 bases in the middle. CDR3 size: 13 residues. The CDR3 is CASSETGNYGYTF. The CDR3 nucleotides are TGTGCCAGTAGTGAGACAGGAAACTATGGCTACACCTTC.

The rearrangement uses TRBV5-4 and TRBJ2-6; the D is unclear. The CDR3 totals 16 residues. The germline CDR1 and CDR2 sequences are SGHNT and YYREEE (reference sequence). Deletions cut 2 bases from V and 1 base from J, with 10 bases between. The CDR3 protein is CASSFPSMSGANVLTF. DNA for the CDR3: TGTGCCAGCAGCTTCCCAAGTATGTCTGGGGCCAACGTCCTGACTTTC. The entire variable domain, with the rest obtained from reference TRBV5-4 and TRBJ2-6, is as follows: ETGVTQSPTHLIKTRGQQVTLRCSSQSGHNTVSWYQQALGQGPQFIFQYYREEENGRGNFPPRFSGLQFPNYSSELNVNALELDDSALYLCASSFPSMSGANVLTFGAGSRLTVL.

V gene TRBV15 combines with J gene TRBJ2-1, with 9 nucleotides matching TRBD1. Trimming at V came to 4 bases and at J to 6 bases, leaving 4 bases not matched to a gene. The CDR3 length is 14 residues. The V gene's germline CDR1 is LNHNV and CDR2 YYDKDF (reference sequence). This CDR3 reads CATSTRDRVNEQFF. CDR3 nucleotides: TGTGCCACCAGCACCCGGGACAGGGTCAATGAGCAGTTCTTC.

This clone was detected once. The chain recombines TRBV19 with TRBJ2-2; TRBD1 matches 9 bases. Germline CDR1 LNHDA, CDR2 SQIVND (reference sequence). With 10 bases clipped from V and 1 base from J, the junction kept 4 bases outside the gene matches. The CDR3 runs 14 residues. The CDR3 protein is CATRQGVNTGELFF. DNA for the CDR3: TGTGCCACAAGACAGGGGGTGAACACCGGGGAGCTGTTTTTT. The full variable domain, rest sourced from reference TRBV19 and TRBJ2-2, is DGGITQSPKYLFRKEGQNVTLSCEQNLNHDAMYWYRQDPGQGLRLIYYSQIVNDFQKGDIAEGYSVSREKKESFPLTVTSAQKNPTAFYLCATRQGVNTGELFFGEGSRLTVL.

The CDR3 nucleotides are TGTGCCAGCAGCCGTGCCGGGACAGCTTCCTACAATGAGCAGTTCTTC. It translates to CASSRAGTASYNEQFF. The rearrangement links TRBV7-2 to TRBJ2-1, with 7 bases fitting TRBD1. J gave up 1 base and V 5 bases, and 8 bases lay outside the gene matches. The CDR3 runs to 16 residues. Germline V gives CDR1 SGHTA, CDR2 FQGNSA.

DNA of the CDR3: TGCGCCAGCAGCCCGGGGACTAGTCGAGAGACCCAGTACTTC. Translated: CASSPGTSRETQYF. The chain carries TRBV5-1 and TRBJ2-5, with 8 bases that match TRBD2. Germline V CDR1 and CDR2: SGHRS, YFSETQ. The CDR3 contains 14 residues. V was clipped by 4 bases and J by 4 bases; unmatched bases: 6.

The rearrangement joins TRBV7-8 to TRBJ1-1; D remains ambiguous. Trimming cost V 5 bases and J 6 bases, with 13 bases left between them. The CDR3 extends over 13 amino acids. CDR1 and CDR2 from the germline V gene are SGHVS and FQNEAQ. The CDR3 region has the DNA TGTGCCAGCAGCCCCCCGGTGGGCGCTGAAGCTTTCTTT. This gives the protein CASSPPVGAEAFF. The full variable domain, completed using reference TRBV7-8 and TRBJ1-1, is GAGVSQSPRYKVAKRGQDVALRCDPISGHVSLFWYQQALGQGPEFLTYFQNEAQLDKSGLPSDRFFAERPEGSVSTLKIQRTQQEDSAVYLCASSPPVGAEAFFGQGTRLTVV.

This clone has just a few counts. The chain joins TRBV2 to TRBJ1-1; perhaps TRBD1 as D (5 bases). Trimming stripped 0 bases from V and 5 bases from J, with 10 bases between. CDR1 and CDR2 from the germline V gene are SNHLY and FYNNEI. The CDR3 consists of 14 residues. The CDR3 DNA reads as TGTGCCAGCAGTGAAGCGGGGGTTGGTACTGAAGCTTTCTTT. Its translation is CASSEAGVGTEAFF. Filled out from reference TRBV2 and TRBJ1-1, the complete variable domain reads EPEVTQTPSHQVTQMGQEVILRCVPISNHLYFYWYRQILGQKVEFLVSFYNNEISEKSEIFDDQFSVERPDGSNFTLKIRSTKLEDSAMYFCASSEAGVGTEAFFGQGTRLTVV.

J is TRBJ2-1 and V is TRBV4-1; TRBD2 is a possible D gene (5 bases). The ends were cut back, 1 base at V and 0 bases at J, with 10 bases in the middle. Germline lookup yields CDR1 MGHRA and CDR2 YSYEKL. The CDR3 covers 16 residues. The CDR3 DNA reads TGCGCCAGCAGCCAAGCAACGGGGAACTCCTACAATGAGCAGTTCTTC. It is translated as CASSQATGNSYNEQFF.

This chain uses TRBV27 with TRBJ1-6, with 7 bases identical to TRBD1. Germline V lookup: CDR1 MNHEY, CDR2 SMNVEV (reference sequence). The J segment lost 6 bases and the V segment lost 2 bases, leaving 4 bases of the junction unmatched. The CDR3 totals 15 residues. The CDR3 bases are TGTGCCAGCAGTTTACGGGACAGTTCTAATTCACCCCTCCACTTT. Translating it yields CASSLRDSSNSPLHF.

The V call is TRBV7-2, the J call TRBJ1-1; 7 bases fit TRBD1. V trimming: 5 bases; J trimming: 3 bases; junction bases outside the gene matches: 9. Germline CDR1 and CDR2: SGHTA and FQGNSA. The CDR3 runs 15 residues. CDR3 region: CASSPRGGGYTEAFF. CDR3 bases: TGTGCCAGCAGCCCCCGAGGAGGGGGCTACACTGAAGCTTTCTTT.

The rearrangement joins TRBV15 to TRBJ1-2; 8 bases are shared with TRBD1. Germline V gene sequence: CDR1 LNHNV, CDR2 YYDKDF (reference sequence). The CDR3 consists of 15 residues. The V segment lost 7 bases and the J segment 4 bases; nucleotides outside the gene matches: 11. The CDR3 here is CATTVHGTGFYGYTF. The CDR3 bases are TGTGCCACCACCGTTCATGGGACAGGTTTCTATGGCTACACCTTC.

This clone was counted only a few times. V and J are TRBV5-1 and TRBJ1-5; D is ambiguous. V lost 4 bases, J lost 6 bases, and 11 bases lay in between. This CDR3 is 13 amino acids long. Germline loops: CDR1 SGHRS, CDR2 YFSETQ. The chain's CDR3 is CASSVTVGQPQHF. CDR3 nucleotides: TGCGCCAGCAGCGTTACCGTCGGTCAGCCCCAGCATTTT.

This clone appeared a single time. J is TRBJ1-4 and V is TRBV9; D gene unclear. With 0 bases removed from V and 8 bases from J, the gap between germline ends came to 11 bases. CDR1 and CDR2 from the germline V gene are SGDLS and YYNGEE. The CDR3 is 14 amino acids. The CDR3 region is CASSVDSGREKLFF. The CDR3 nucleotides read TGTGCCAGCAGCGTAGATTCGGGTAGGGAAAAACTGTTTTTT.